Given below is one T cell receptor beta chain in context. These data come from a study of blood T cell repertoires in COVID-19. Across the whole study: Whether acute or convalescent, the COVID-19 samples came from the United States, Italy and Spain. T cells, B-cell-depleted T cells, or PBMCs provided the cDNA or gDNA that served as material.

In the original processing: Researchers report that nucleated cell counts were estimated from reference gene primer amplification. Produced via immunoSEQ multiplex PCR; TCRdb's table is partial and in-frame only. The V and J calls and the clone size are those of that table, but D and trimming were determined from the DNA. The repertoire holds tens of thousands of clones, approximately 92% seen once, with roughly 6.4% in the top ten. J lost 4 bases, V lost 4 bases, and 7 bases had no gene match. In germline, CDR1 is MDHEN, CDR2 SYDVKM. This CDR3 spans 16 amino acids. This sequence joins TRBV28 and TRBJ1-6, with 7 bases lining up with TRBD1. Material: peripheral blood. The TCR originated in a woman aged 60-70 years with active COVID-19. CDR3 DNA: TGTGCCAGCAGTTCTACCGGGACAGAGTATAATTCACCCCTCCACTTT. It specifies CASSSTGTEYNSPLHF.